Sequencing of this T cell receptor (beta chain) was carried out in a study of CD8 T cell repertoires and HIV-1 epitope variants. Study background: Tested: three Gag epitope families, Nef HW9 and YT9. Study conclusions and caveats: About ten TCR beta clonotypes were antigen-specific, more than five apparently recognizing autologous or escape variants. Nef KF9 drew about 5 clonotypes and HW9 one, without TAALDMSHF responses.

The table came from immunoSEQ multiplex PCR; TCRdb's copy has only in-frame clones and leaves some out. The repertoire includes about 5,000 clones, around 68% of them detected once, and roughly 39% sits in the top ten. This clone occurred a few times. Antigen unknown. Germline V gives CDR1 SEHNR, CDR2 FQNEAQ (reference sequence). The CDR3 spans 14 residues. J lost 4 bases, V lost 3 bases, and 3 bases had no gene match. The sequenced sample was cultured CD8+ T cells derived from PBMCs. The clonotype comes from a male donor with HIV. The chain links TRBV7-9 to TRBJ2-1, with 7 bases matching TRBD2. Here the CDR3 DNA reads TGTGCCAGCAGCTTCGCGGGGGAGTACAATGAGCAGTTCTTC. Protein: CASSFAGEYNEQFF.